This T cell receptor (beta chain) came from a study of shared clonotypes between healthy human individuals. Sequencing used immunoSEQ multiplex PCR; TCRdb keeps in-frame clones, though not all of them. The sample consists of about 520,000 clones, about 84% of them appearing once. Sample: PBMCs. The source is a woman between 35 and 50 years old in good health. Some clones in this sample may be carry-over from other donors' samples.

The CDR3: CASSEGWVGSGTYEQYF. DNA for the CDR3: TGTGCCAGCAGTGAAGGCTGGGTTGGTAGCGGTACCTACGAGCAGTACTTC. The rearrangement links TRBV6-1 to TRBJ2-7; D might be TRBD2 (6 bases). CDR3 length equals 17 residues. Germline assignment: CDR1 MNHNS and CDR2 SASEGT. V lost 1 base and J lost 2, with 18 bases in between.